This T cell receptor (beta chain) was identified during a study of T cell changes during pregnancy in multiple sclerosis. This clone was seen a single time. Sequenced by immunoSEQ multiplex PCR; TCRdb stores in-frame clones only, minus some. The table records roughly 99,000 clones, 92% of them present only once. The ends lost 1 base at V and 4 bases at J; junction bases unmatched: 8. This CDR3 region has 16 residues. Germline V lookup: CDR1 SGDLS, CDR2 YYNGEE. This TCR came from a female donor in good health, enrolled as a control in a pregnancy study. The source was peripheral blood, collected in the third trimester of pregnancy. V is TRBV9 and J is TRBJ2-7, with TRBD2 matching 10 bases. CDR3 nucleotides: TGTGCCAGCAGCGTAAGCGGGGGGGCTGGGTTTTACGAGCAGTACTTC. Translation: CASSVSGGAGFYEQYF.